The following is a T cell receptor beta chain sequence with its context. The entry originates in a study of shared clonotypes between healthy human individuals. Every immunoSEQ plate was one replicate of a subset's evenly spread DNA. Assay: immunoSEQ multiplex PCR; the TCRdb copy retains only in-frame clones and omits some. This table holds 150,000 to 200,000 clones, over 80% found once. CDR1 is MDHEN, CDR2 SYDVKM, per germline. CDR3 length equals 17 residues. Trimming stripped 3 bases from V and 1 base from J, with 16 bases between. Each of the donors was a healthy adult who was HIV-negative and had not had a recent acute infection or vaccination. The study separated CD4+ cells into CD45RA+ naive and CD45RA-negative memory subsets.

The chain employs TRBV28 and TRBJ1-5, with a tentative D call TRBD1 (6 bases). This receptor was obtained from a woman between 25 and 40 years old in good health. Material: naive CD4+ T cells sorted from blood. Indicated subset: CD45RA+ positively selected. CDR3 in amino acids: CASSFIRGRGSNQPQHF. CDR3 sequence (DNA): TGTGCCAGCAGTTTCATCCGGGGGCGCGGAAGCAATCAGCCCCAGCATTTT.